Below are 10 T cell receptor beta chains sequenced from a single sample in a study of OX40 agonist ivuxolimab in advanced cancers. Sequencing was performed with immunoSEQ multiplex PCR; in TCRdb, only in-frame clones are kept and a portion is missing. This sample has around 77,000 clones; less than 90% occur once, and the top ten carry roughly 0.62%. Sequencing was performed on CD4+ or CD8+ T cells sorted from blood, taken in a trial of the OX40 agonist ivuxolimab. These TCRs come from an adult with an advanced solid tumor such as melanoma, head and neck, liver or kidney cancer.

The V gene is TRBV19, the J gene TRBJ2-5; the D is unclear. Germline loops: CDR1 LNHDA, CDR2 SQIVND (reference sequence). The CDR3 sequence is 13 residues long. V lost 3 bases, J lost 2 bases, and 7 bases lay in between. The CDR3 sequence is CASSMSEQETQYF. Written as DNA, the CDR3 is TGTGCCAGTAGTATGAGTGAACAAGAGACCCAGTACTTC.

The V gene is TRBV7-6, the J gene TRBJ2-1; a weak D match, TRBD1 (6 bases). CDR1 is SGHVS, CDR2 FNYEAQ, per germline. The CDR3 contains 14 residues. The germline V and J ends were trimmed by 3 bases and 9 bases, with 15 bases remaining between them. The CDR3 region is CASSFTQGYGEQFF. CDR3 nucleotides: TGTGCCAGCAGCTTCACACAGGGTTACGGTGAGCAGTTCTTC.

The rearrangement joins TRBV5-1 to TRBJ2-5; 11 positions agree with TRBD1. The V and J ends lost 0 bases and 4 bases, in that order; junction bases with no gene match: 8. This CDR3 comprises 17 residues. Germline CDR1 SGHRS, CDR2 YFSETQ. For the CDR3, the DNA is TGCGCCAGCAGCTTGGGGGCAGGGACAGGGGGAGGAGAGACCCAGTACTTC. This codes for CASSLGAGTGGGETQYF.

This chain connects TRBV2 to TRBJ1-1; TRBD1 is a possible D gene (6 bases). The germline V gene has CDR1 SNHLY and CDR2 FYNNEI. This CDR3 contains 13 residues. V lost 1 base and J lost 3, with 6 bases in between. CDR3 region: CASSEDRDTEAFF. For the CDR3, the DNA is TGTGCCAGCAGTGAAGACAGGGACACTGAAGCTTTCTTT.

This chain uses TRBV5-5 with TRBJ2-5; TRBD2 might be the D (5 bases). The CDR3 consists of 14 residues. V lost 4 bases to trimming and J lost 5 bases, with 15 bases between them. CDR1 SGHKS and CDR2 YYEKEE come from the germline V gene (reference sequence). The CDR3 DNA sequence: TGTGCCAGCAGCCGTCGGGGAATGGAGGAGACCCAGTACTTC. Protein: CASSRRGMEETQYF.

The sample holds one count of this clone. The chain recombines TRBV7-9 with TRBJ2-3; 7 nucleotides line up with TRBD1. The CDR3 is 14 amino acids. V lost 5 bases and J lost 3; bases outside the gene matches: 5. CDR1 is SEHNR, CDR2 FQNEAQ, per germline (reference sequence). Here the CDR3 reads CASSPGQWTDTQYF. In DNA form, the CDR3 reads TGTGCCAGCAGCCCGGGACAGTGGACAGATACGCAGTATTTT.

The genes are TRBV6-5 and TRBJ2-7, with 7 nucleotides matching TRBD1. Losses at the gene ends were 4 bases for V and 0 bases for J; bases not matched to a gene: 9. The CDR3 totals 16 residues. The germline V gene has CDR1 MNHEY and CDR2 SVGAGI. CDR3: CASSFALTGDSYEQYF. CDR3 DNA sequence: TGTGCCAGCAGTTTCGCCCTTACAGGGGACTCCTACGAGCAGTACTTC.

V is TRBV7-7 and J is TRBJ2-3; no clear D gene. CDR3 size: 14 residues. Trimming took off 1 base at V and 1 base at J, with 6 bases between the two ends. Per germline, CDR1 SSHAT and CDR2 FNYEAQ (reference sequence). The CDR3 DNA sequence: TGTGCCAGCAGCTTAGTTGCAGGCACAGATACGCAGTATTTT. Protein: CASSLVAGTDTQYF.

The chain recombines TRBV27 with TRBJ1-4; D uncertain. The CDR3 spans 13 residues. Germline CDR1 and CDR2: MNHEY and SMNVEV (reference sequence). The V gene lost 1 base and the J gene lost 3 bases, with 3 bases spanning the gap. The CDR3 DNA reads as TGTGCCAGCAGTTTATATCCTAATGAAAAACTGTTTTTT. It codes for CASSLYPNEKLFF.

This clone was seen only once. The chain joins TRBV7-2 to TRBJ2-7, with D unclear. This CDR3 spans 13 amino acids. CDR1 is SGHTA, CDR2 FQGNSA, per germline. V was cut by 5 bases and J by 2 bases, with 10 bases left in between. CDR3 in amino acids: CASSEPGPYEQYF. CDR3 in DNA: TGTGCCAGCAGCGAGCCGGGCCCCTACGAGCAGTACTTC.